This is a list of T cell receptor beta chains from one sample in a study of T-cell reconstitution after alpha-beta-depleted transplantation in children. TCRdb re-analysed the PCR reads in MiXCR, keeping a single row per CDR3 protein. Here the sample spans fewer than 400,000 distinct CDR3 sequences, about a fifth being singletons. The material sequenced was PBMCs from the stem cell graft donor, taken from the stem cell graft. The receptor source for this set is a human donor who donated a stem cell graft to a child with acute myeloid leukemia. Both conserved end residues are part of each CDR3. D genes are given only for firm matches. Clone size is shown for a subset of rows, as once, few, many or a class of expanded clone.

>.|TRBJ2-1|TRBV5-1|.
TGCGCCAGCAGCTTTTGGGGGCGTAACAATGAGCAGTTCTTC
CASSFWGRNNEQFF
>TRBD2|TRBJ2-7|TRBV12-3/TRBV12-4|.
TGTGCCAGCAGCCACCGGACTAGCGGCTCCTACGAGCAGTACTTC
CASSHRTSGSYEQYF
>TRBD1|TRBJ2-7|TRBV29-1|many
TGCAGCGTTGAAGATAACTTGGGACAGGGGGTCTACGAGCAGTACTTC
CSVEDNLGQGVYEQYF
>TRBD2|TRBJ2-3|TRBV20-1|.
TGCAGTGCGAGTGGGGTTAGCGGGAGTACAGATACGCAGTATTTT
CSASGVSGSTDTQYF
>.|TRBJ1-2|TRBV12-3/TRBV12-4|few
TGTGCCAGCAGTTTCGCCAGCGGCTATGGCTACACCTTC
CASSFASGYGYTF
>TRBD1|TRBJ1-1|TRBV28|.
TGTGCCAGCAGTTTCTGGACAGGGGCCGGAGAAGCTTTCTTT
CASSFWTGAGEAFF
>TRBD2|TRBJ2-1|TRBV4-1|few
TGCGCCAGCAGCCAGCTAGCGGGAGGCGTTGAGCAGTTCTTC
CASSQLAGGVEQFF
>.|TRBJ2-5|TRBV2|.
TGTGCCAGCATAGAGGGAGAGACCCAGTACTTC
CASIEGETQYF
>.|TRBJ2-1|TRBV12-3/TRBV12-4|few
TGTGCCAGCACCCTATACGACAGGCCCAATGAGCAGTTCTTC
CASTLYDRPNEQFF
>TRBD2|TRBJ2-7|TRBV24-1|.
TGTGCCACCAGTGATCCGGGACTAGGGGACTACGAGCAGTACTTC
CATSDPGLGDYEQYF
>.|TRBJ2-7|TRBV29-1|few
TGCAGCGTTGAAGAGGGGGAGCAGTACTTC
CSVEEGEQYF
>TRBD2|TRBJ2-2|TRBV11-2|.
TGTGCCAGCAGCCCGAGCCTAGCGGGAGGCGAGACCGGGGAGCTGTTTTTT
CASSPSLAGGETGELFF
>.|TRBJ1-1|TRBV21-1|few
TGTGCCAGCAGCAAAGTATGTACCCAAGGGGGGTTT
CASSKVCTQGGF